This T cell receptor beta chain was documented in a study of T cells in localized non-small cell lung cancer. By share, this clone counts as medium-sized (0.01 to 0.1%). Its antigen is undetermined. Whole-study results and caveats: The study detected a median roughly 61 of the top 100 tumor clones in adjacent lung. Uninvolved neighboring lung showed the greatest T cell clonality, exceeding tumor.

Here immunoSEQ multiplex PCR was the method, and the copy in TCRdb shows in-frame clones only, minus some. Of roughly 1,700 clones listed, 20% to 25% are singletons. The CDR3 has 15 residues. J lost 3 bases, V lost 4 bases, and 7 bases had no gene match. Germline CDR1 is SGDLS and CDR2 is YYNGEE. The chain employs TRBV9 and TRBJ2-3, with 8 bases aligning to TRBD1. This TCR came from a woman aged 35 to 70 with stage II squamous cell lung carcinoma. The sequenced sample was normal lung tissue next to the tumor, obtained before any cancer treatment. DNA for the CDR3: TGTGCCAGCAGCACCCGACAGGGGACTACAGATACGCAGTATTTT. This codes for CASSTRQGTTDTQYF.